This T cell receptor beta chain was captured in a study of identical twins. Note on this clonotype: Its antigen is unknown.

TCRdb re-called the 5' RACE reads through MiXCR, storing one row per CDR3 protein. The repertoire consists of 550,000 to 800,000 distinct CDR3 sequences, with around 7.4% occurring once and the leading ten covering 1.5% to 2%. Germline-derived CDR1 and CDR2 are MNHEY and SMNVEV (reference sequence). The CDR3 covers 15 residues. J was trimmed by 1 base and V by 6 bases; bases with no gene match: 7. Study results and caveats: Invariant T cells like MAIT and iNKT could partly confound the zero-insertion analyses.

The same data also went into a second study, on yellow fever vaccine responses in identical twins.

The chain employs TRBV27 and TRBJ2-3; 7 bases line up with TRBD2. The clonotype originates from a woman aged 18 to 35 in good health. The sequenced material came from PBMCs. CDR3 DNA sequence: TGTGCCAGCAGACTAGAGCGGGGACGCACAGATACGCAGTATTTT. Protein sequence: CASRLERGRTDTQYF.